This TCR beta chain comes out of a study of blood T cell repertoires in COVID-19. Study at large: Acute and convalescent COVID-19 samples came from the United States, Italy and Spain.

Seattle's cohort entered during active infection and was followed longitudinally. Per the original data handling: Scientists estimated how many nucleated cells there were by amplifying reference gene primers. Data came from immunoSEQ multiplex PCR; TCRdb stores just in-frame clones and leaves some out. V and J calls plus clone size are reproduced from that table; the DNA served to infer D and trimming. The sample lists some 390,000 clones, more than 70% occurring once. This CDR3 has 16 amino acids. V was clipped by 0 bases and J by 5 bases, with 14 bases between them. The germline V gene encodes CDR1 MNHNY and CDR2 SVGAGI (reference sequence).

The clonotype originates from a woman aged 60 to 75 with COVID-19, enrolled during active disease. The sequencing input was peripheral blood. The chain has TRBV6-6 and TRBJ1-5, with D unclear. CDR3 region: CASSYSPGSEYQPQHF. The CDR3 DNA is TGTGCCAGCAGTTACTCGCCGGGGTCCGAATATCAGCCCCAGCATTTT.